Below are 30 T cell receptor beta chains sequenced from a single sample in a study of sequential checkpoint blockade in melanoma. Stated treatment: randomized to nivolumab then ipilimumab (arm A) or the reverse (arm B). This table comes from immunoSEQ multiplex PCR, and its TCRdb copy is limited to in-frame clones, with some not included. The sample includes some 17,000 clones, roughly two thirds of them seen just once. Sequenced material: CD8+ T cells sorted from blood (inferred from file names), taken from a patient given nivolumab and ipilimumab in sequence. These receptors came from a human donor with melanoma.

The chain joins TRBV27 to TRBJ2-2, with no clear D. V lost 6 bases, J lost 0 bases, and 11 bases lay in between. Germline CDR1 is MNHEY and CDR2 is SMNVEV (reference sequence). The CDR3 covers 15 residues. CDR3 nucleotide sequence: TGTGCCAGCAGATCAGGAACGTCGAACACCGGGGAGCTGTTTTTT. This encodes CASRSGTSNTGELFF.

The chain combines TRBV6-5 with TRBJ2-7; D is possibly TRBD2 (6 bases). The length of the CDR3 is 14 residues. The V end lost 6 bases, the J end lost 2 bases, and 14 bases lay between the germline ends. Per germline, CDR1 MNHEY and CDR2 SVGAGI. CDR3 sequence: CASRGGTRAYEQYF. CDR3 nucleotide sequence: TGTGCCAGCAGAGGCGGGACCCGCGCCTACGAGCAGTACTTC.

This chain links TRBV9 with TRBJ1-2; 9 bases line up with TRBD1. Germline-derived CDR1 and CDR2 are SGDLS and YYNGEE. V gave up 1 base and J gave up 4 bases; unmatched junction bases: 17. The CDR3 spans 19 residues. The CDR3 spells CASSVTPLADRGEVYGYTF. The CDR3 DNA reads as TGTGCCAGCAGCGTAACCCCATTAGCGGACAGGGGCGAAGTCTATGGCTACACCTTC. The whole variable domain, remainder taken from reference TRBV9 and TRBJ1-2, is DSGVTQTPKHLITATGQRVTLRCSPRSGDLSVYWYQQSLDQGLQFLIQYYNGEERAKGNILERFSAQQFPDLHSELNLSSLELGDSALYFCASSVTPLADRGEVYGYTFGSGTRLTVV.

The J gene is TRBJ2-1, the V gene TRBV7-3, with 10 bases aligning to TRBD2. The V segment lost 3 bases and the J segment 4 bases; nucleotides outside the gene matches: 6. Germline V gene sequence: CDR1 SGHTA, CDR2 FQGTGA. The CDR3 consists of 16 residues. The CDR3 reads CASSFSGGMGYNEQFF. As DNA, the CDR3 is TGTGCCAGCAGCTTTAGCGGGGGGATGGGGTACAATGAGCAGTTCTTC. Full variable domain (missing parts from reference TRBV7-3 and TRBJ2-1): GAGVSQTPSNKVTEKGKYVELRCDPISGHTALYWYRQSLGQGPEFLIYFQGTGAADDSGLPNDRFFAVRPEGSVSTLKIQRTERGDSAVYLCASSFSGGMGYNEQFFGPGTRLTVL.

The gene calls are TRBV5-5 and TRBJ1-1; D call uncertain. Germline lookup yields CDR1 SGHKS and CDR2 YYEKEE (reference sequence). Deletions cut 1 base from V and 1 base from J, with 5 bases between. CDR3 length: 13 residues. The CDR3, as DNA: TGTGCCAGCAGCTTGAACAAGAACACTGAAGCTTTCTTT. As protein: CASSLNKNTEAFF.

J is TRBJ2-6 and V is TRBV7-2; no firm D call. Trimming shortened V by 5 bases and J by 3 bases, and 11 bases separated the two germline ends. Looked up from germline, CDR1 is SGHTA and CDR2 is FQGNSA. The CDR3 has 15 amino acids. As DNA, the CDR3 is TGTGCCAGCAGCCCGCCGTCGGTTGGGGCCAACGTCCTGACTTTC. Translated: CASSPPSVGANVLTF.

The J gene is TRBJ1-2, the V gene TRBV10-3; no firm D call. V was trimmed by 6 bases and J by 2 bases, leaving 19 bases between them. The germline CDR1 and CDR2 sequences are ENHRY and SYGVKD. The CDR3 has 16 residues. The chain's CDR3 is CAISPPFGDSNYGYTF. For the CDR3, the DNA is TGTGCCATCAGCCCACCTTTTGGAGACTCCAACTATGGCTACACCTTC.

V usage is TRBV28 and J usage is TRBJ2-5; the D gene is possibly TRBD1 (7 bases). This CDR3 comprises 15 residues. The germline V gene has CDR1 MDHEN and CDR2 SYDVKM. Deletions cut 7 bases from V and 5 bases from J, with 20 bases between. The CDR3 here is CASTSLDRAGETQYF. The DNA for the CDR3 is TGTGCCAGCACCTCCCTCGACAGGGCGGGGGAGACCCAGTACTTC.

The rearrangement joins TRBV10-1 to TRBJ2-1, with D perhaps matching TRBD1 (6 bases). Germline V gives CDR1 WNHNN, CDR2 SYGVQD (reference sequence). V was clipped by 3 bases and J by 2 bases, with 14 bases between them. This CDR3 spans 16 amino acids. CDR3 protein: CASSESQGQTYNEQFF. CDR3 in DNA: TGCGCCAGCAGTGAATCGCAGGGGCAAACCTACAATGAGCAGTTCTTC.

This chain's CDR3 is CASSEVPDRRDQPQHF. CDR3 nucleotide sequence: TGTGCCAGCAGTGAAGTCCCCGACAGGCGGGATCAGCCCCAGCATTTT. V usage is TRBV6-1 and J usage is TRBJ1-5; the D gene is possibly TRBD1 (6 bases). Germline assignment: CDR1 MNHNS and CDR2 SASEGT. The CDR3 runs to 16 residues. Between the trimmed V and J ends, which lost 1 base and 5 bases, there was a span of 15 bases.

The chain couples TRBV6-6 to TRBJ1-1, with D maybe TRBD1 (5 bases). Germline lookup yields CDR1 MNHNY and CDR2 SVGAGI (reference sequence). V lost 8 bases, J lost 2 bases, and 12 bases lay in between. This CDR3 has 13 amino acids. The CDR3 region is CASQEGQNTEAFF. CDR3 bases: TGTGCCAGCCAGGAGGGGCAAAACACTGAAGCTTTCTTT.

The rearrangement joins TRBV21-1 to TRBJ1-1; the table's TRBD1 call for D was not verified on the DNA. TRBV21-1 is a pseudogene. This CDR3 has 18 residues. In DNA form, the CDR3 reads TGTGCCAGCAGCAAAGAAACCCCGGGCAGGGGGCCCCCACTGGGCGCTTTCTTT. Translated: CASSKETPGRGPPLGAFF.

This rearrangement joins TRBV9 to TRBJ2-3; 8 nucleotides match TRBD2. The CDR3 is 15 residues long. The ends lost 4 bases at V and 1 base at J; junction bases unmatched: 5. Germline CDR1 and CDR2: SGDLS and YYNGEE. The CDR3, as DNA: TGTGCCAGCAGCTCCTTGACTAGCGGCACAGATACGCAGTATTTT. This sequence encodes CASSSLTSGTDTQYF.

The chain recombines TRBV30 with TRBJ2-7; D might be TRBD2 (6 bases). Deletions cut 2 bases from V and 5 bases from J, with 34 bases between. Per the germline V gene, CDR1 is GTSNPN and CDR2 is SVGIG (reference sequence). This CDR3 region has 20 residues. The CDR3 region is CAWSPLVRVVGRGGRNEQYF. The CDR3 DNA reads TGTGCCTGGAGTCCCCTTGTACGGGTGGTAGGAAGGGGAGGTCGGAACGAGCAGTACTTC.

This sequence joins TRBV5-4 and TRBJ2-7, with TRBD2 matching 9 bases. This CDR3 has 15 amino acids. J lost 2 bases, V lost 4 bases, and 7 bases had no gene match. Germline CDR1 is SGHNT and CDR2 is YYREEE (reference sequence). The CDR3 is CASSHRLAAPYEQYF. For the CDR3, the DNA is TGTGCCAGCAGCCACCGACTAGCGGCACCCTACGAGCAGTACTTC.

This clone showed up many times. This chain uses TRBV5-4 with TRBJ2-7; D is uncertain. The CDR3 length is 12 residues. V shed 2 bases and J shed 3 bases, with 6 bases lying between them. In germline, CDR1 is SGHNT, CDR2 YYREEE (reference sequence). CDR3 amino acids: CASSFADYEQYF. CDR3 DNA sequence: TGTGCCAGCAGCTTTGCAGACTACGAGCAGTACTTC.

This clone was seen a handful of times. The genes are TRBV6-5 and TRBJ1-1; D gene unclear. V dropped 5 bases and J dropped 3 bases, with 10 bases sitting between them. There are 13 residues in the CDR3. Germline V gene lookup returns CDR1 MNHEY and CDR2 SVGAGI. In nucleotides, the CDR3 is TGTGCCAGCAGTGAAGAGGCGCACACTGAAGCTTTCTTT. It encodes CASSEEAHTEAFF.

The chain uses TRBV29-1 and TRBJ1-1, with a possible D match to TRBD1 (5 bases). The CDR3 has 14 residues. Trimming removed 8 bases from V and 5 bases from J, with 21 bases in between. Germline CDR1 is SQVTM and CDR2 is ANQGSEA. The CDR3 coding sequence is TGCAGCCTTAGGACGGGGGTGGGTAATACTGAAGCTTTCTTT. It specifies CSLRTGVGNTEAFF.

This clone showed up just a few times. CDR3 bases: TGTGCCAGCTCACCAGGGACAGGATTTTACGAGCAGTACTTC. Translating gives CASSPGTGFYEQYF. The rearrangement links TRBV18 to TRBJ2-7; TRBD1 agrees at 8 bases. Germline-derived CDR1 and CDR2 are KGHSH and LQKENI. Trimming cost V 2 bases and J 4 bases; bases outside gene matches: 4. The CDR3 totals 14 residues.

V and J are TRBV19 and TRBJ1-1; D uncertain. Germline V CDR1 and CDR2: LNHDA, SQIVND (reference sequence). The V and J ends lost 3 bases and 1 base respectively, with 6 bases between them. This CDR3 contains 13 residues. CDR3 region: CASSMTPNTEAFF. The CDR3, as DNA: TGTGCCAGTAGTATGACACCGAACACTGAAGCTTTCTTT.

This chain joins TRBV6-1 and TRBJ2-1; TRBD2 aligns across 7 bases. The V gene's germline CDR1 is MNHNS and CDR2 SASEGT. V lost 4 bases, J lost 6 bases, and 3 bases stayed unmatched. The CDR3 has 13 residues. The CDR3 DNA is TGTGCCAGCAGTGGACTAGCAGGCAATGAGCAGTTCTTC. It translates to CASSGLAGNEQFF.

The chain joins TRBV5-5 to TRBJ2-7, with 9 bases fitting TRBD1. CDR3 size: 16 residues. The germline gives CDR1 SGHKS, CDR2 YYEKEE (reference sequence). J lost 0 bases, V lost 1 base, and 5 bases had no gene match. CDR3 sequence (DNA): TGTGCCAGCAGCTTGTCCGGGACAGGGCACTCCTACGAGCAGTACTTC. Translating gives CASSLSGTGHSYEQYF. The full variable domain, completed using reference TRBV5-5 and TRBJ2-7, is DAGVTQSPTHLIKTRGQQVTLRCSPISGHKSVSWYQQVLGQGPQFIFQYYEKEERGRGNFPDRFSARQFPNYSSELNVNALLLGDSALYLCASSLSGTGHSYEQYFGPGTRLTVT.

V gene TRBV9 combines with J gene TRBJ1-3, with 7 bases aligning to TRBD1. This CDR3 spans 14 amino acids. Losses at the gene ends were 2 bases for V and 4 bases for J; bases not matched to a gene: 3. CDR1 is SGDLS, CDR2 YYNGEE, per germline. CDR3: CASSVGQSGNTIYF. In DNA, the CDR3 is TGTGCCAGCAGCGTGGGACAGTCGGGAAACACCATATATTTT.

The chain links TRBV6-1 to TRBJ1-1; possible D gene TRBD1, 6 bases. The germline gives CDR1 MNHNS, CDR2 SASEGT. The V gene lost 6 bases and the J gene lost 7 bases, with 12 bases spanning the gap. The CDR3 extends over 12 amino acids. The CDR3 DNA is TGTGCCAGCAGGGAACAGGGTTTTGAAGCTTTCTTT. Translation: CASREQGFEAFF.

This rearrangement joins TRBV6-1 to TRBJ2-1; possible D gene TRBD2, 5 bases. Germline loops: CDR1 MNHNS, CDR2 SASEGT. V lost 2 bases to trimming and J lost 0 bases, with 14 bases between them. The length of the CDR3 is 17 residues. DNA for the CDR3: TGTGCCAGCAGTGAACCCGGGGTTAGGGTCTCCTACAATGAGCAGTTCTTC. Translation gives CASSEPGVRVSYNEQFF.

The chain is built from TRBV7-9 and TRBJ2-1; D may be TRBD1 (6 bases). The V and J ends lost 1 base and 4 bases respectively, with 8 bases between them. The CDR3 totals 14 residues. Per the germline V gene, CDR1 is SEHNR and CDR2 is FQNEAQ (reference sequence). The CDR3 is CASSLGGPYNEQFF. The CDR3, as DNA: TGTGCCAGCAGCTTAGGGGGGCCTTACAATGAGCAGTTCTTC. Drawing the rest from reference TRBV7-9 and TRBJ2-1, the complete variable domain is DTGVSQNPRHKITKRGQNVTFRCDPISEHNRLYWYRQTLGQGPEFLTYFQNEAQLEKSRLLSDRFSAERPKGSFSTLEIQRTEQGDSAMYLCASSLGGPYNEQFFGPGTRLTVL.

The rearrangement joins TRBV7-2 to TRBJ1-2, with D possibly matching TRBD1 (6 bases). This CDR3 spans 14 amino acids. Germline CDR1 SGHTA, CDR2 FQGNSA. V was cut by 5 bases and J by 4 bases, with 14 bases left in between. The CDR3 here is CASSPPTGLYGYTF. CDR3 sequence (DNA): TGTGCCAGCAGCCCACCGACAGGCCTCTATGGCTACACCTTC.

The rearrangement joins TRBV6-1 to TRBJ2-7; 7 bases align to TRBD1. Germline V CDR1 and CDR2: MNHNS, SASEGT. CDR3 size: 15 residues. V gave up 8 bases and J gave up 0 bases; unmatched junction bases: 10. CDR3 nucleotides: TGTGCCAGCCTCACTTTCCGGGACAGCTCCTACGAGCAGTACTTC. It translates to CASLTFRDSSYEQYF.

This clone came up a few times. This chain joins TRBV7-9 and TRBJ2-1; 7 bases are shared with TRBD2. Per germline, CDR1 SEHNR and CDR2 FQNEAQ (reference sequence). V was pared by 7 bases and J by 8 bases, with 8 bases of the junction left unmatched. The CDR3 contains 13 residues. As DNA, the CDR3 is TGTGCCAGCAACCCGGGGGGTAACTATGAGCAGTTCTTC. It codes for CASNPGGNYEQFF. Complete variable domain (other parts from reference TRBV7-9 and TRBJ2-1): DTGVSQNPRHKITKRGQNVTFRCDPISEHNRLYWYRQTLGQGPEFLTYFQNEAQLEKSRLLSDRFSAERPKGSFSTLEIQRTEQGDSAMYLCASNPGGNYEQFFGPGTRLTVL.

The gene calls are TRBV19 and TRBJ1-5, with D possibly matching TRBD1 (5 bases). The CDR3 has 15 residues. V gave up 7 bases and J gave up 0 bases, with 13 bases separating them. Germline CDR1 reads LNHDA; CDR2 reads SQIVND (reference sequence). CDR3 in amino acids: CASTSREYSNQPQHF. Here the CDR3 DNA reads TGTGCCAGTACCTCCAGGGAATATAGCAATCAGCCCCAGCATTTT.